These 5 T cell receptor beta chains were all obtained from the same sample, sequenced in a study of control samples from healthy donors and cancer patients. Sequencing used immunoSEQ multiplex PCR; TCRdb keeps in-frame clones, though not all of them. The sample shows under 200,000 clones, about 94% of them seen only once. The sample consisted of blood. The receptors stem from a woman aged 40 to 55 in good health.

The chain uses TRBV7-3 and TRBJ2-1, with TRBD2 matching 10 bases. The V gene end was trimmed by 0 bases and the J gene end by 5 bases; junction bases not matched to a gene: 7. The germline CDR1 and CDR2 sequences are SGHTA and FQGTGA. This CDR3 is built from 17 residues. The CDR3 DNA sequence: TGTGCCAGCAGCTTAACTGTCACTAGCGGGGTCCACAATGAGCAGTTCTTC. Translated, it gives CASSLTVTSGVHNEQFF.

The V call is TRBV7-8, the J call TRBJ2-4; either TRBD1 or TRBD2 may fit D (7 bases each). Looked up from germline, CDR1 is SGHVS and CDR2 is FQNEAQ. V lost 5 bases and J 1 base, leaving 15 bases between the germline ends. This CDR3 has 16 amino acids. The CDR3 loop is CASSAAGGVAKNIQYF. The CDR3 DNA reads TGTGCCAGCAGCGCTGCAGGGGGGGTGGCCAAAAACATTCAGTACTTC.

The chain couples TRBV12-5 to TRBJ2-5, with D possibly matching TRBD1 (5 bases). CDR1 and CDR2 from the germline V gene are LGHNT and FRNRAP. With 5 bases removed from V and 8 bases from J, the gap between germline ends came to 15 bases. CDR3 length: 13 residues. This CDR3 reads CASGNDSPNTQYF. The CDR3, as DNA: TGTGCTAGTGGTAACGACAGCCCGAACACCCAGTACTTC.

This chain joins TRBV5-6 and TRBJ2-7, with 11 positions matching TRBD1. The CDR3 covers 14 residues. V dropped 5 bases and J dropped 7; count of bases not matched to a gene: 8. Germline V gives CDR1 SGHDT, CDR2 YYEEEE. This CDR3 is CASRLDRGPQEQYF. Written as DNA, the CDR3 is TGTGCCAGCAGGCTGGACAGGGGGCCTCAAGAGCAGTACTTC.

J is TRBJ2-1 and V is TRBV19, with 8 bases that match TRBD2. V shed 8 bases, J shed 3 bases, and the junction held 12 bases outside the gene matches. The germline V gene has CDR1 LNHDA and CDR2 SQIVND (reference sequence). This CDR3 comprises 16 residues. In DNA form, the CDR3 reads TGTGCCAGTTTCACCACCGGGACTAGTAGCTACAATGAGCAGTTCTTC. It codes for CASFTTGTSSYNEQFF.